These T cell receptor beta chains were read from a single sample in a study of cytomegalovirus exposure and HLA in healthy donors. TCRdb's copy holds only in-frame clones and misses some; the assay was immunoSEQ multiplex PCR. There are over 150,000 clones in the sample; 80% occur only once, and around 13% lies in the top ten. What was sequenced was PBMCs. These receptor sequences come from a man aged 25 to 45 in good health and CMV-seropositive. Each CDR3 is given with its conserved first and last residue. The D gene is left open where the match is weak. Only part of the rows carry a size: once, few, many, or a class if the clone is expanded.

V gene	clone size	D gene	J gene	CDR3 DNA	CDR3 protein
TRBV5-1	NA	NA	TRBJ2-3	TGCGCCAGCAGCTTGGCCGAGAGCACAGATACGCAGTATTTT	CASSLAESTDTQYF
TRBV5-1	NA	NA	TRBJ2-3	TGCGCCAGCAGCTTTCAGGGGGGCGGGACCGGTGATACGCAGTATTTT	CASSFQGGGTGDTQYF
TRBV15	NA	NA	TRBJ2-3	TGTGCCACCAGCAGAGAGGACTCGGACACAGATACGCAGTATTTT	CATSREDSDTDTQYF
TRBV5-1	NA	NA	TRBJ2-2	TGCGCCAGCAGCTTGGGCGGGATAACCGGGGAGCTGTTTTTT	CASSLGGITGELFF
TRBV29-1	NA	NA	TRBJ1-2	TGCAGCGTTGTAGAGGGCTTTTTTTATGGCTACACCTTC	CSVVEGFFYGYTF
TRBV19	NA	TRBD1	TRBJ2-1	TGTGCCAGTAGTTGGGACGGGACAGTCTACAATGAGCAGTTCTTC	CASSWDGTVYNEQFF
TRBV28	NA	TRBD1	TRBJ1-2	TGTGCCAGCAGAACACAGGGGTCCCCTTGGGGCTACACCTTC	CASRTQGSPWGYTF
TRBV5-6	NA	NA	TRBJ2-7	TGTGCCAGCGGCAGGACAGCTAGGGGCTACGAGCAGTACTTC	CASGRTARGYEQYF
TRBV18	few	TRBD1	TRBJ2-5	TGTGCCAGCTCACCATACAGGGGAACCTCGGAGACCCAGTACTTC	CASSPYRGTSETQYF
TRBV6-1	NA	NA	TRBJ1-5	TGTGCCAGCATCTTGGGTAGCAGCAATCAGCCCCAGCATTTT	CASILGSSNQPQHF
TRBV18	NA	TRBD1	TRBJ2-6	TGTGCCAGCTCACTTCTTCAGGGGGCAGGGGCCAACGTCCTGACTTTC	CASSLLQGAGANVLTF
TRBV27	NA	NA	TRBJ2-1	TGTGCCAGCAGTTTACTTGCTATACCGACAGGAAGCTCCTACAATGAGCAGTTCTTC	CASSLLAIPTGSSYNEQFF
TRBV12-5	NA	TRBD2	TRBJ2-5	TGTGCTAGTGGTTGGGGGACTAGCGGGAGAGAGACCCAGTACTTC	CASGWGTSGRETQYF
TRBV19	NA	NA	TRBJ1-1	TGTGCCAGTAGTATTAGTCGAGGAAGCACTGAAGCTTTCTTT	CASSISRGSTEAFF
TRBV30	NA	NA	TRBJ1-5	TGTGCCTGGAGTGTTTCAGATTTCTTTCAGCCCCAGCATTTT	CAWSVSDFFQPQHF
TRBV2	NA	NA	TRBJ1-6	TGTGCCAGCAGTGAAGCGCTTCAGGGAGGCTCGCCCCTCCACTTT	CASSEALQGGSPLHF
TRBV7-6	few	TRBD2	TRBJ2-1	TGTGCCAGCAGCCCCCTAGCGGGAGATAGACTAAATGAGCAGTTCTTC	CASSPLAGDRLNEQFF
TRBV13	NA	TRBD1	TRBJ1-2	TGTGCCAGCAGCGTCGGACAGGGGGCTAACTATGGCTACACCTTC	CASSVGQGANYGYTF
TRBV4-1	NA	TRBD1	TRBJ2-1	TGCGCCAGCAGGCTGGGACAGCCCGGAGGTGAGCAGTTCTTC	CASRLGQPGGEQFF
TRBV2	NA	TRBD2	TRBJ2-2	TGTGCCAGCAGACGAGGACTAGCCGGGGAGCTGTTTTTT	CASRRGLAGELFF
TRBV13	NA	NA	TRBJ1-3	TGTGCCAGCAGCTTAGGCAGAGGAAACACCATATATTTT	CASSLGRGNTIYF
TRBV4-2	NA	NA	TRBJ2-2	TGTGCCAGCAGCCAAGATAGGCGGGGCACCGGGGAGCTGTTTTTT	CASSQDRRGTGELFF
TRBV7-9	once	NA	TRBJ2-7	TGTGCCAGCAGCTTAGCAGATCGAGGGGAGGCCCCCCTCGAGCAGTACTTC	CASSLADRGEAPLEQYF
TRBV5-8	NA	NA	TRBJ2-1	TGTGCCAGCAGCTTGGAAGGGAGCTCCTACAATGAGCAGTTCTTC	CASSLEGSSYNEQFF
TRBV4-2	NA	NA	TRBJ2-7	TGTGCCAGCAGCCGTTTTGAGGGGGGGTCCGACGAGCAGTACTTC	CASSRFEGGSDEQYF
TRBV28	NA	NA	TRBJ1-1	TGTGCCAGCAGTTTATCCTCTCAGGGGAGCACTGAAGCTTTCTTT	CASSLSSQGSTEAFF
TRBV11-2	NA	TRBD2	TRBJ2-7	TGTGCCAGCAGCTTAGGAGTAGCGGGAGGGCACGAGCAGTACTTC	CASSLGVAGGHEQYF
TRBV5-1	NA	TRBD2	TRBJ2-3	TGCGCCAGCAGCTTGGCGGGGGGGTATACGCAGTATTTT	CASSLAGGYTQYF
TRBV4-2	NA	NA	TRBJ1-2	TGTGCCAGCAGCCAAGATGTGTATGTAAACTATGGCTACACCTTC	CASSQDVYVNYGYTF
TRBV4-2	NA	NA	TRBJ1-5	TGTGCCAGCAGCCAAGCGGTAGGGGGTAATCAGCCCCAGCATTTT	CASSQAVGGNQPQHF
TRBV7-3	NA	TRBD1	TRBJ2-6	TGTGCCAGCAGCTTATGGGACAGACGCTCTGGGGCCAACGTCCTGACTTTC	CASSLWDRRSGANVLTF
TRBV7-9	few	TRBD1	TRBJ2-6	TGTGCCAGCAGCGGGACAGTCAGCTCTGGGGCCAACGTCCTGACTTTC	CASSGTVSSGANVLTF
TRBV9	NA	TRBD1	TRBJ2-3	TGTGCCAGCAGCGTACAGGGGGCGCCTAGCACAGATACGCAGTATTTT	CASSVQGAPSTDTQYF
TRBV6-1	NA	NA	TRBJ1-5	TGTGCCAGCAGTGTCAGGAGCAATCAGCCCCAGCATTTT	CASSVRSNQPQHF
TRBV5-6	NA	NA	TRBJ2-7	TGTGCCAGCAGCCTACAGGGAGAGCAGTACTTC	CASSLQGEQYF
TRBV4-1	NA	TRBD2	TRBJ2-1	TGCGCCAGCAGCCACGGAGCGGGAGGGAGCTCCTACAATGAGCAGTTCTTC	CASSHGAGGSSYNEQFF
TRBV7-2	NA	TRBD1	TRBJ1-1	TGTGCCAGCAGCTTAGCCGTACAGGGGAGCAACACTGAAGCTTTCTTT	CASSLAVQGSNTEAFF
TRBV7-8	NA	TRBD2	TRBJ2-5	TGTGCCAGCAGCTTGGGTGTCGGGAGGACCGGAGAGACCCAGTACTTC	CASSLGVGRTGETQYF
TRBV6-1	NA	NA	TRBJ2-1	TGTGCCAGCATCGGACGCAGGGTAAGCGATGAGCAGTTCTTC	CASIGRRVSDEQFF
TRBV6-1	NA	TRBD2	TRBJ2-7	TGTGCCAGCAGTGCCCGCGAGACTAGCAACAAACGGGAGCAGTACTTC	CASSARETSNKREQYF
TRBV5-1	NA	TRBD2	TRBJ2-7	TGCGCCAGCAGCTTGGGGACTAGCGGGAGCTACGAGCAGTACTTC	CASSLGTSGSYEQYF
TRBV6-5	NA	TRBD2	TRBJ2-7	TGTGCCAGCGGGCTCGGGGAGGGCGAGCAGTACTTC	CASGLGEGEQYF
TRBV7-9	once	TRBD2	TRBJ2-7	TGTGCCAGCAGCCCGACTAGCGGAACCTACGAGCAGTACTTC	CASSPTSGTYEQYF
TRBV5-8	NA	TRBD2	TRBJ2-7	TGTGCCAGCAGACCTGGACTAGCGGGAGGGTACGAGCAGTACTTC	CASRPGLAGGYEQYF
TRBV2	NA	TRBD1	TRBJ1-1	TGTGCCAGCACCCGGGACAGAGACACTGAAGCTTTCTTT	CASTRDRDTEAFF
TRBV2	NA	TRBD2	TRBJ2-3	TGTGCCAGCAGTGCCGGGACTAGCGGGAGCACAGATACGCAGTATTTT	CASSAGTSGSTDTQYF
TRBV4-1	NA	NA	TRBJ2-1	TGCGCCAGCAGCAGCTCAGCGGTCCCGTCCTACAATGAGCAGTTCTTC	CASSSSAVPSYNEQFF
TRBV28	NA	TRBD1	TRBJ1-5	TGTGCCAGCAGTTTTAGCAGGGGGAAAATTTGGAGCAATCAGCCCCAGCATTTT	CASSFSRGKIWSNQPQHF
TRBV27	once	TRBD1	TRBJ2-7	TGTGCCAGCAGTTTTATTGGACAGGGGTCCTACGAGCAGTACTTC	CASSFIGQGSYEQYF
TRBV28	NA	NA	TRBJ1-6	TGTGCCAGCAGGGGGACTGGCGGGGAAAATTCACCCCTCCACTTT	CASRGTGGENSPLHF
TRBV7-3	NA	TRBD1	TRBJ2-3	TGTGCCAGCAGCCCCCAGGGGGTTGGCACAGATACGCAGTATTTT	CASSPQGVGTDTQYF
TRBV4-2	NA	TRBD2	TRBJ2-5	TGTGCCAGCAGCCGAGAGACTAGCGGAGGGGAGACCCAGTACTTC	CASSRETSGGETQYF
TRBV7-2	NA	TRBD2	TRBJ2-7	TGTGCCAGCAGCTTAGTTTTCGGGACTAGCGGGAGCCCCCACGAGCAGTACTTC	CASSLVFGTSGSPHEQYF
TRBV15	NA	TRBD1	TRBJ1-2	TGTGCCACCAGCAGAGGGGGACAGGGGGCCCATGGCTACACCTTC	CATSRGGQGAHGYTF